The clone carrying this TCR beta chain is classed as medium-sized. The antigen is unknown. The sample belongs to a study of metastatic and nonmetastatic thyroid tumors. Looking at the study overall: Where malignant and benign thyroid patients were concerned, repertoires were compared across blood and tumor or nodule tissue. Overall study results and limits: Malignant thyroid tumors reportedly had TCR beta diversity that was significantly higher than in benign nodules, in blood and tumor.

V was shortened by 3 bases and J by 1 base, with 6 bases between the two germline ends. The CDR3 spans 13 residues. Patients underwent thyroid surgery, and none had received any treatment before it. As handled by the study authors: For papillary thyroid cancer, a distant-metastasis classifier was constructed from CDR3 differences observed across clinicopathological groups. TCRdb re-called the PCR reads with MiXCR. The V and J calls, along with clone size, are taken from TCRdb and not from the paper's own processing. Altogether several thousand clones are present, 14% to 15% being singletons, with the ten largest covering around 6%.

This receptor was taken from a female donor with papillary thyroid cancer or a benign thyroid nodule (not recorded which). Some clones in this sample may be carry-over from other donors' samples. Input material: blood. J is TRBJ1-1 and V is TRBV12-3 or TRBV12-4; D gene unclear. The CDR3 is CASSFGQNTEAFF. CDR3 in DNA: TGTGCCAGCAGTTTCGGTCAGAACACTGAAGCTTTCTTT.